This paragraph covers one T cell receptor (beta chain) sequence. Antigen unknown. The PCR made use of 60 Vbeta and 13 Jbeta primers. Assay: immunoSEQ multiplex PCR; the TCRdb copy retains only in-frame clones and omits some. The repertoire holds some 140,000 clones, with about 83% as singletons. Per the germline V gene, CDR1 is MDHEN and CDR2 is SYDVKM. Trimming took 5 bases from V and 4 from J; bases not matched to a gene: 12. This CDR3 has 17 amino acids. This entry belongs to a study of cytomegalovirus exposure and HLA in healthy donors. Study results and limitations: Reports showed the classifier diagnosing cytomegalovirus status with high specificity and sensitivity. The study put 150 to 200 TCR beta chains on its list as cytomegalovirus-associated.

The sequencing input was PBMCs. The rearrangement uses TRBV28 and TRBJ1-2; TRBD1 matches 11 bases. The TCR originated in a woman aged 40-49 years in good health and CMV-seronegative. CDR3 protein: CASSLRTGGGFIYGYTF. CDR3 DNA sequence: TGTGCCAGCAGTCTCCGGACAGGGGGCGGTTTTATCTATGGCTACACCTTC.